These T cell receptor beta chains were read from a single sample in a study of cytomegalovirus exposure and HLA in healthy donors. The assay was immunoSEQ multiplex PCR, and TCRdb's table has in-frame clones only and misses some. In the table there are around 100,000 clones, about 85% of which are singletons. The sample consisted of PBMCs. The receptors stem from a man aged 25-45 years in good health and CMV-seronegative. Each CDR3 is given with its conserved first and last residue. Fields, in order: D gene, J gene, V gene, clone size, CDR3 protein, CDR3 DNA. D genes are given only for firm matches. Clone size is shown for a subset of rows, as once, few, many or a class of expanded clone.

D: TRBD1; J: TRBJ2-7; V: TRBV6-6; size: .; CDR3: CASSPRQGEGNEQYF; DNA: TGTGCCAGCAGCCCTCGACAGGGAGAGGGAAACGAGCAGTACTTC
D: .; J: TRBJ1-5; V: TRBV29-1; size: .; CDR3: CSAAGDSNQPQHF; DNA: TGCAGCGCCGCAGGGGATAGCAATCAGCCCCAGCATTTT
D: TRBD1; J: TRBJ1-1; V: TRBV5-1; size: .; CDR3: CASSSGGTGARTEAFF; DNA: TGCGCCAGCAGCTCTGGGGGGACAGGGGCCCGCACTGAAGCTTTCTTT
D: TRBD1; J: TRBJ1-2; V: TRBV7-9; size: .; CDR3: CASSLDRGPYGYTF; DNA: TGTGCCAGCAGCTTAGACAGGGGTCCCTATGGCTACACCTTC
D: .; J: TRBJ2-7; V: TRBV7-2; size: .; CDR3: CASTIEGVTTTYEQYF; DNA: TGTGCCAGCACCATCGAAGGTGTGACAACCACCTACGAGCAGTACTTC
D: .; J: TRBJ1-5; V: TRBV19; size: .; CDR3: CASTLEQYSNQPQHF; DNA: TGTGCCAGTACTTTGGAGCAATATAGCAATCAGCCCCAGCATTTT
D: .; J: TRBJ2-7; V: TRBV6-1; size: .; CDR3: CASSEAWTVTAYEQYF; DNA: TGTGCCAGCAGTGAAGCCTGGACAGTGACCGCCTACGAGCAGTACTTC
D: TRBD2; J: TRBJ2-5; V: TRBV4-2; size: .; CDR3: CASSQPTSDQETQYF; DNA: TGTGCCAGCAGCCAACCAACTAGCGACCAAGAGACCCAGTACTTC
D: TRBD1; J: TRBJ2-3; V: TRBV6-4; size: .; CDR3: CASSDSQGPDTQYF; DNA: TGTGCCAGCAGTGACTCACAGGGGCCAGATACGCAGTATTTT
D: TRBD2; J: TRBJ2-2; V: TRBV6-1; size: .; CDR3: CASRRSGTNTGELFF; DNA: TGTGCCAGCAGGAGGAGCGGGACGAACACCGGGGAGCTGTTTTTT
D: .; J: TRBJ1-1; V: TRBV28; size: .; CDR3: CASSLRPPLNTEAFF; DNA: TGTGCCAGCAGTTTGCGGCCACCCCTGAACACTGAAGCTTTCTTT
D: TRBD1; J: TRBJ2-2; V: TRBV9; size: .; CDR3: CASSKRQGHTGELFF; DNA: TGTGCCAGCAGCAAAAGACAGGGTCACACCGGGGAGCTGTTTTTT
D: .; J: TRBJ1-6; V: TRBV5-6; size: .; CDR3: CASSSPRQGSSPLHF; DNA: TGTGCCAGCAGCTCCCCCCGGCAGGGGTCTTCACCCCTCCACTTT
D: TRBD2; J: TRBJ2-5; V: TRBV5-4; size: .; CDR3: CASSLSGGSPGTQYF; DNA: TGTGCCAGCAGCTTGTCAGGCGGGAGTCCGGGGACCCAGTACTTC
D: .; J: TRBJ2-7; V: TRBV7-9; size: .; CDR3: CASSLVSTSNEQYF; DNA: TGTGCCAGCAGCTTAGTTAGCACTAGCAACGAGCAGTACTTC
D: .; J: TRBJ2-1; V: TRBV6-5; size: .; CDR3: CASSLYNEQFF; DNA: TGTGCCAGCAGCTTATACAATGAGCAGTTCTTC
D: .; J: TRBJ2-2; V: TRBV7-9; size: few; CDR3: CASSLTTTGELFF; DNA: TGTGCCAGCAGCTTGACAACTACCGGGGAGCTGTTTTTT
D: TRBD1; J: TRBJ1-1; V: TRBV7-9; size: .; CDR3: CASSPDREAFF; DNA: TGTGCCAGCAGCCCGGACAGGGAAGCTTTCTTT
D: TRBD1; J: TRBJ2-1; V: TRBV5-4; size: .; CDR3: CASERDRGSYNEQFF; DNA: TGTGCCAGCGAGAGGGACAGGGGTTCCTACAATGAGCAGTTCTTC
D: .; J: TRBJ1-1; V: TRBV29-1; size: .; CDR3: CSVEVGQGNTEAFF; DNA: TGCAGCGTTGAAGTTGGGCAGGGGAACACTGAAGCTTTCTTT
D: .; J: TRBJ1-2; V: TRBV7-9; size: .; CDR3: CASSLGESGNYGYTF; DNA: TGTGCCAGCAGCTTAGGGGAGTCCGGGAACTATGGCTACACCTTC
D: TRBD1; J: TRBJ2-7; V: TRBV5-4; size: .; CDR3: CASSLDGTGVYEQYF; DNA: TGTGCCAGCAGCTTGGACGGGACAGGGGTTTACGAGCAGTACTTC
D: .; J: TRBJ1-1; V: TRBV27; size: .; CDR3: CASSFLPPVPGHVNTEAFF; DNA: TGTGCCAGCAGTTTCCTCCCACCCGTACCGGGACACGTGAACACTGAAGCTTTCTTT
D: TRBD1; J: TRBJ1-2; V: TRBV5-5; size: .; CDR3: CASSSLVGQGNYGYTF; DNA: TGTGCCAGCAGCTCGCTAGTTGGACAGGGCAACTATGGCTACACCTTC
D: .; J: TRBJ2-7; V: TRBV7-2; size: .; CDR3: CASSLIGTVPGGEQYF; DNA: TGTGCCAGCAGCTTGATCGGGACAGTTCCCGGGGGCGAGCAGTACTTC
D: TRBD1; J: TRBJ1-1; V: TRBV7-9; size: .; CDR3: CASSSTGDVTEAFF; DNA: TGTGCCAGCAGCTCGACAGGGGACGTCACTGAAGCTTTCTTT
D: .; J: TRBJ1-1; V: TRBV1; size: few; CDR3: CTSSQRQGPEAFF; DNA: TGCACCAGCAGCCAGAGACAGGGCCCTGAAGCTTTCTTT
D: .; J: TRBJ2-7; V: TRBV4-1; size: .; CDR3: CASSQQISYEQYF; DNA: TGCGCCAGCAGCCAGCAGATCTCCTACGAGCAGTACTTC
D: TRBD1; J: TRBJ2-2; V: TRBV5-6; size: .; CDR3: CASSTRTGYTGELFF; DNA: TGTGCCAGCAGCACCCGGACAGGGTACACCGGGGAGCTGTTTTTT
D: .; J: TRBJ1-5; V: TRBV6-5; size: few; CDR3: CANKRAGHSNQPQHF; DNA: TGTGCCAACAAGCGGGCAGGTCATAGCAATCAGCCCCAGCATTTT
D: .; J: TRBJ2-1; V: TRBV25-1; size: few; CDR3: CASSESPTGSYNEQFF; DNA: TGTGCCAGCAGTGAATCCCCGACTGGCTCCTACAATGAGCAGTTCTTC
D: .; J: TRBJ2-3; V: TRBV4-3; size: .; CDR3: CASSPSGSTDTQYF; DNA: TGCGCCAGCAGCCCCTCCGGGAGCACAGATACGCAGTATTTT
D: TRBD1; J: TRBJ2-6; V: TRBV2; size: .; CDR3: CASRRMGTETLFLSGANVLTF; DNA: TGTGCCAGCCGGCGGATGGGGACAGAGACGTTATTCTTATCTGGGGCCAACGTCCTGACTTTC
D: .; J: TRBJ2-2; V: TRBV27; size: once; CDR3: CASSRLAPYPNTGELFF; DNA: TGTGCCAGCAGCCGATTAGCGCCCTACCCGAACACCGGGGAGCTGTTTTTT
D: .; J: TRBJ2-6; V: TRBV27; size: once; CDR3: CASSAAGQGSSGANVLTF; DNA: TGTGCCAGCAGCGCAGCGGGGCAGGGGAGCTCTGGGGCCAACGTCCTGACTTTC
D: TRBD1; J: TRBJ2-7; V: TRBV11-2; size: .; CDR3: CASSRDRASYEQYF; DNA: TGTGCCAGCAGCAGAGACAGGGCCTCCTACGAGCAGTACTTC
D: TRBD1; J: TRBJ2-2; V: TRBV7-9; size: .; CDR3: CASSFGQGDIAGELFF; DNA: TGTGCCAGCAGCTTTGGACAGGGGGACATCGCCGGGGAGCTGTTTTTT
D: TRBD2; J: TRBJ2-6; V: TRBV5-1; size: .; CDR3: CASRSGGSGANVLTF; DNA: TGCGCCAGCAGGTCGGGGGGCTCTGGGGCCAACGTCCTGACTTTC
D: .; J: TRBJ2-1; V: TRBV28; size: few; CDR3: CASSLNSGGWNEQFF; DNA: TGTGCCAGCAGTTTGAATTCAGGGGGGTGGAATGAGCAGTTCTTC
D: TRBD1; J: TRBJ1-1; V: TRBV7-8; size: .; CDR3: CASKARDRGSNTEAFF; DNA: TGTGCCAGCAAAGCACGGGACAGGGGTTCGAACACTGAAGCTTTCTTT
D: TRBD2; J: TRBJ2-7; V: TRBV30; size: .; CDR3: CAWDFRSGTPAYEQYF; DNA: TGTGCCTGGGACTTTAGAAGCGGGACTCCGGCCTACGAGCAGTACTTC
D: .; J: TRBJ2-3; V: TRBV30; size: .; CDR3: CAWSQGGGRLTDTQYF; DNA: TGTGCCTGGAGTCAAGGGGGGGGGCGGCTCACAGATACGCAGTATTTT
D: .; J: TRBJ2-3; V: TRBV7-2; size: .; CDR3: CASSLVGQGTDTQYF; DNA: TGTGCCAGCAGCTTGGTGGGCCAGGGCACAGATACGCAGTATTTT
D: .; J: TRBJ2-1; V: TRBV29-1; size: .; CDR3: CSVDGPQGNNEQFF; DNA: TGCAGCGTTGATGGCCCTCAGGGGAACAATGAGCAGTTCTTC
D: .; J: TRBJ1-2; V: TRBV2; size: .; CDR3: CASSVRGEHGYTF; DNA: TGTGCCAGCAGTGTTCGGGGGGAACATGGCTACACCTTC
D: .; J: TRBJ2-1; V: TRBV29-1; size: .; CDR3: CSVETPGYGEQFF; DNA: TGCAGCGTTGAGACCCCAGGGTACGGTGAGCAGTTCTTC
D: TRBD2; J: TRBJ2-7; V: TRBV28; size: once; CDR3: CASSSSWGTSYYEQYF; DNA: TGTGCCAGCAGTTCTTCTTGGGGGACTAGCTACTACGAGCAGTACTTC
D: TRBD1; J: TRBJ2-3; V: TRBV6-6; size: few; CDR3: CASSYATGGASYF; DNA: TGTGCCAGCAGTTACGCTACAGGGGGCGCGTCGTATTTT
D: .; J: TRBJ1-3; V: TRBV29-1; size: .; CDR3: CSVGTDSGNTIYF; DNA: TGCAGCGTTGGCACAGACTCTGGAAACACCATATATTTT
D: TRBD1; J: TRBJ1-4; V: TRBV27; size: .; CDR3: CASKGQGARNEKLFF; DNA: TGTGCCAGCAAGGGACAGGGGGCCCGTAATGAAAAACTGTTTTTT
D: .; J: TRBJ2-1; V: TRBV5-1; size: .; CDR3: CASSLGDRNNEQFF; DNA: TGCGCCAGCAGCTTGGGAGACAGGAACAATGAGCAGTTCTTC
D: TRBD1; J: TRBJ1-6; V: TRBV9; size: .; CDR3: CASSRGQSSYNSPLHF; DNA: TGTGCCAGCAGCAGGGGACAGAGCTCCTATAATTCACCCCTCCACTTT
D: TRBD1; J: TRBJ1-6; V: TRBV13; size: .; CDR3: CASSLGQGTGDSPLHF; DNA: TGTGCCAGCAGCTTAGGACAGGGGACAGGGGATTCACCCCTCCACTTT
D: TRBD2; J: TRBJ2-1; V: TRBV5-4; size: .; CDR3: CASSSSGSGTYNEQFF; DNA: TGTGCCAGCAGCTCCTCGGGGAGCGGGACCTACAATGAGCAGTTCTTC
D: .; J: TRBJ1-2; V: TRBV27; size: .; CDR3: CASSFQGVDGYTF; DNA: TGTGCCAGCAGTTTCCAGGGTGTAGATGGCTACACCTTC
D: TRBD1; J: TRBJ2-3; V: TRBV9; size: .; CDR3: CASSATGTGGLDTQYF; DNA: TGTGCCAGCAGCGCGACCGGGACAGGGGGCTTGGATACGCAGTATTTT
D: .; J: TRBJ2-2; V: TRBV11-1; size: .; CDR3: CASSLVGQTGELFF; DNA: TGTGCCAGCAGCTTAGTAGGACAGACCGGGGAGCTGTTTTTT
D: .; J: TRBJ2-7; V: TRBV28; size: .; CDR3: CASSDFTYEQYF; DNA: TGTGCCAGCAGTGACTTCACCTACGAGCAGTACTTC
D: TRBD1; J: TRBJ1-3; V: TRBV6-1; size: few; CDR3: CASSPTGAGNTIYF; DNA: TGTGCCAGCAGTCCGACAGGGGCTGGAAACACCATATATTTT